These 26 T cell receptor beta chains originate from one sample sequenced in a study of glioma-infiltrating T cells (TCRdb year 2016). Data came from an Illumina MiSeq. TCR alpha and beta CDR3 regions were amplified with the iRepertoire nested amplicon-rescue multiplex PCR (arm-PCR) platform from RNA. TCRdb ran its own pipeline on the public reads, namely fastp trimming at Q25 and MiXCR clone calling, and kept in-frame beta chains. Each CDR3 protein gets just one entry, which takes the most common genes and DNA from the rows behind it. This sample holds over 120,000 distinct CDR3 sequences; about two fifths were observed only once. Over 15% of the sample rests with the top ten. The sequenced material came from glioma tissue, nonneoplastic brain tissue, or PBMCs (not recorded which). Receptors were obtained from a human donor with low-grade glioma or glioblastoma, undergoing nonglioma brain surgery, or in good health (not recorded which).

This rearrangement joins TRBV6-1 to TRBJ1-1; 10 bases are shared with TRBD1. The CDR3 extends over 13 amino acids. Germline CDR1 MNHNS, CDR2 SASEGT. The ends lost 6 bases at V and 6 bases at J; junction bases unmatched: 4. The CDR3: CASSRDRGSEAFF. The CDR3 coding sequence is TGTGCCAGCAGCCGGGACAGGGGCTCTGAAGCTTTCTTT.

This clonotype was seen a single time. In DNA, the CDR3 is TGTGCCAGCAGCCTAGCGAGAGACGCAGATACGCAGTATTTT. It codes for CASSLARDADTQYF. The rearrangement uses TRBV28 and TRBJ2-3, with D perhaps matching TRBD2 (6 bases). The CDR3 spans 14 residues. V was trimmed by 6 bases and J by 4 bases, leaving 14 bases between them. In germline, CDR1 is MDHEN, CDR2 SYDVKM.

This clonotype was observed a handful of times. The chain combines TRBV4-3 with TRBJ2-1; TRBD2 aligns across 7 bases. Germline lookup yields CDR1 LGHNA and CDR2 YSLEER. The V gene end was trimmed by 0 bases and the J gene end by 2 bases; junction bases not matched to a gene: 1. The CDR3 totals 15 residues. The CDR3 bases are TGCGCCAGCAGCCAAGATGGGAGGGCCTACAATGAGCAGTTCTTC. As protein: CASSQDGRAYNEQFF.

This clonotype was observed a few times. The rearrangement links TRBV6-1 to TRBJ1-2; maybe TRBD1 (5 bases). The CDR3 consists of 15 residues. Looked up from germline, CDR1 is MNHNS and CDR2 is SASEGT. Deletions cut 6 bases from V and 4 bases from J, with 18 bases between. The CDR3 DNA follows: TGTGCCAGCAGGGCCGGGACCCTATCTAGCTATGGCTACACCTTC. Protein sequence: CASRAGTLSSYGYTF.

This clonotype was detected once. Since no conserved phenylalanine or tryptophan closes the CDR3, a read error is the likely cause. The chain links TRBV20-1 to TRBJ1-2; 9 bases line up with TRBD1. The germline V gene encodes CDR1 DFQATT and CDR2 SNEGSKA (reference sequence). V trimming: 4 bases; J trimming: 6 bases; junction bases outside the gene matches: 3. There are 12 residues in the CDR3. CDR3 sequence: CSAIGQGHGYTV. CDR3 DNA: TGCAGTGCTATTGGACAGGGGCATGGCTACACCGTC.

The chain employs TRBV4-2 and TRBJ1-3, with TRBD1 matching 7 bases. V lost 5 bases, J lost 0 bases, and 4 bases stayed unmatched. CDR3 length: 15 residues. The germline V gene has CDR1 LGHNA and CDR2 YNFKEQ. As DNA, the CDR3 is TGTGCCAGCAGCTCCGGACAGGCCTCTGGAAACACCATATATTTT. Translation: CASSSGQASGNTIYF.

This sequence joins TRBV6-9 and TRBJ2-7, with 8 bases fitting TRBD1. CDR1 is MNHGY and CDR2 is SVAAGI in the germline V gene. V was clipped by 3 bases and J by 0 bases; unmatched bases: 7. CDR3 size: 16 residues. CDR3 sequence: CASSYDGGTGSYEQYF. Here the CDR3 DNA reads TGTGCCAGCAGTTACGATGGAGGGACAGGCTCCTACGAGCAGTACTTC.

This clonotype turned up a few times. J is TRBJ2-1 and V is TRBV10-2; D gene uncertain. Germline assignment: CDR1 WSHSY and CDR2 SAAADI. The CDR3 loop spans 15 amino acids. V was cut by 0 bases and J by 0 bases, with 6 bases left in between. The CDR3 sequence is CASSESGYSYNEQFF. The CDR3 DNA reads TGCGCCAGCAGTGAGTCGGGTTACTCCTACAATGAGCAGTTCTTC.

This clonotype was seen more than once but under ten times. The CDR3 loop is CASSFRGSNEKLFF. The CDR3 DNA reads TGTGCCAGCAGTTTTAGGGGCAGCAATGAAAAACTGTTTTTT. The chain is built from TRBV27 and TRBJ1-4; a possible D gene is TRBD1 (5 bases). V was clipped by 3 bases and J by 5 bases, with 10 bases between them. The germline V gene encodes CDR1 MNHEY and CDR2 SMNVEV (reference sequence). The CDR3 is 14 amino acids.

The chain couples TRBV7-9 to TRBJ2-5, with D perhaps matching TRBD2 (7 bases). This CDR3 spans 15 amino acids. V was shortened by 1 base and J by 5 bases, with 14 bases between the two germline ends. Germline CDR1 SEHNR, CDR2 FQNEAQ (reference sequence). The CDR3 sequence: CASSLGPRGGETQYF. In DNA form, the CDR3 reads TGTGCCAGCAGCTTAGGCCCCAGGGGAGGGGAGACCCAGTACTTC.

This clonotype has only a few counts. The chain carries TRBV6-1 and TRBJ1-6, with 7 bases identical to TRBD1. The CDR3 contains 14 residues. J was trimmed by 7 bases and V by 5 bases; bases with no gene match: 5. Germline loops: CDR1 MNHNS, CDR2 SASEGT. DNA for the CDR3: TGTGCCAGCAGTATTGCACAGGGGAATTCACCCCTCCACTTT. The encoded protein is CASSIAQGNSPLHF.

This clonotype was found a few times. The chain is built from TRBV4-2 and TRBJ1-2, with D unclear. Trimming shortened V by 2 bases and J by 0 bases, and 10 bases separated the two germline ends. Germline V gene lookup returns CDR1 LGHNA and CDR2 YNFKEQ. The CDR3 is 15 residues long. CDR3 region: CASSQPQRSNYGYTF. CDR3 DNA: TGTGCCAGCAGCCAACCTCAGAGATCTAACTATGGCTACACCTTC.

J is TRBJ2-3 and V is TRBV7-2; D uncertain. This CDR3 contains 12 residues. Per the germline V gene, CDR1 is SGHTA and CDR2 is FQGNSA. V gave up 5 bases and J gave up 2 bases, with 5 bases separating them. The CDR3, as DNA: TGTGCCAGCAGCCAACACACAGATACGCAGTATTTT. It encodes CASSQHTDTQYF.

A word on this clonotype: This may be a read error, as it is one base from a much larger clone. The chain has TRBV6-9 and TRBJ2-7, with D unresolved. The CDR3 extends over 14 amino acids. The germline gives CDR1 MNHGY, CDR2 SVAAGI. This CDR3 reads CAISYFTTNYEQYF. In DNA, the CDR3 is TGTGCCATCAGTTATTTTACTACCAACTACGAGCAGTACTTC.

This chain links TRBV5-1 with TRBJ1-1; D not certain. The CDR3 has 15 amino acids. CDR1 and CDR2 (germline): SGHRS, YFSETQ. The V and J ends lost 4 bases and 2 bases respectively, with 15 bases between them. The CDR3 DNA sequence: TGCGCCAGCAGCAAGGATGGGCGGAGCAACACTGAAGCTTTCTTT. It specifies CASSKDGRSNTEAFF. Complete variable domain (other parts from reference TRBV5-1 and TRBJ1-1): KAGVTQTPRYLIKTRGQQVTLSCSPISGHRSVSWYQQTPGQGLQFLFEYFSETQRNKGNFPGRFSGRQFSNSRSEMNVSTLELGDSALYLCASSKDGRSNTEAFFGQGTRLTVV.

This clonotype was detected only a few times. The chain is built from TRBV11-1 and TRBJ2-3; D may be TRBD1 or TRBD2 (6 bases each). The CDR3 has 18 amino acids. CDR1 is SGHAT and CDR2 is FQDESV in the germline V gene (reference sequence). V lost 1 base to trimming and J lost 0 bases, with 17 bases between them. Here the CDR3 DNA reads TGTGCCAGCAGCTTAGGGCCAGGGGAGGCTGCTAGCACAGATACGCAGTATTTT. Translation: CASSLGPGEAASTDTQYF.

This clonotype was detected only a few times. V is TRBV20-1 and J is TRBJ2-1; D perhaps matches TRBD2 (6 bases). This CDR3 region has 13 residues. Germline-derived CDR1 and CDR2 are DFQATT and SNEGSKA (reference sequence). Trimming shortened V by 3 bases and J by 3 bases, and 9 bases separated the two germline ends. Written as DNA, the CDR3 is TGCAGTGCTAGGGCTAGCGACTACAATGAGCAGTTCTTC. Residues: CSARASDYNEQFF.

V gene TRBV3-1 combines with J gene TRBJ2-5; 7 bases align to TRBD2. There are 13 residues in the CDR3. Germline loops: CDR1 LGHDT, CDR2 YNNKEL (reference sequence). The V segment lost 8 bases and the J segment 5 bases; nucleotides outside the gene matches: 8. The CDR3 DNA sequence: TGTGCCAGCTCACGCCTAGCGGAGGAGACCCAGTACTTC. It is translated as CASSRLAEETQYF.

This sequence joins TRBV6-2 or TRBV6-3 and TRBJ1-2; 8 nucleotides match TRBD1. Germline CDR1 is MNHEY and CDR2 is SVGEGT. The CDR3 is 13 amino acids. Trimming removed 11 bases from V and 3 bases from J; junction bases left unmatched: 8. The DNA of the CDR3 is TGTGCCGCCCAACAGGGGGTCGACTATGGCTACACCTTC. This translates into CAAQQGVDYGYTF.

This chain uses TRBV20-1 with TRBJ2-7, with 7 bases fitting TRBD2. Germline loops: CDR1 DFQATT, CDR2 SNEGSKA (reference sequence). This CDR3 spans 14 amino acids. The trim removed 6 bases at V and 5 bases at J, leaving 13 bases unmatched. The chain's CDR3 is CSANLLGEGHEQYF. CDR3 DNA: TGCAGTGCGAATCTGTTGGGGGAGGGCCACGAGCAGTACTTC.

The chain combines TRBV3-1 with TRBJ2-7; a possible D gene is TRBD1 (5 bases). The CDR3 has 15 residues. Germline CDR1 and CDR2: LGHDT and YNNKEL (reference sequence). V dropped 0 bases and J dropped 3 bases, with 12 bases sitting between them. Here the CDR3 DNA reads TGTGCCAGCAGCCAAGATACAGGAGTCGTCTACGAGCAGTACTTC. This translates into CASSQDTGVVYEQYF.

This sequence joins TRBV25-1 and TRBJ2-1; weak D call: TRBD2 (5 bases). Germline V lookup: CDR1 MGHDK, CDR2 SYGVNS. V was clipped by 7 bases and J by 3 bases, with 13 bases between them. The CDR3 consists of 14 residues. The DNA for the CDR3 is TGTGCCAGCATTGGAAGCGGTTTCTACAATGAGCAGTTCTTC. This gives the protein CASIGSGFYNEQFF.

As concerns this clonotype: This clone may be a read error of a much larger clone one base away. As DNA, the CDR3 is TGCAGTGCAACCCCCGGATACGAGCAGTACTTC. Translated: CSATPGYEQYF. The rearrangement links TRBV20-1 to TRBJ2-7; no clear D. V gave up 6 bases and J gave up 4 bases, with 10 bases separating them. Germline V gene sequence: CDR1 DFQATT, CDR2 SNEGSKA (reference sequence). CDR3 size: 11 residues.

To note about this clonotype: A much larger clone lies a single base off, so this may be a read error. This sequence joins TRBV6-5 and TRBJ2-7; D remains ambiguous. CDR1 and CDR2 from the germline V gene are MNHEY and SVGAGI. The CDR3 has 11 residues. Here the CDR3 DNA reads TGTGACAGCAGTACCGACATAGGGCAGTACTTC. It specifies CDSSTDIGQYF.

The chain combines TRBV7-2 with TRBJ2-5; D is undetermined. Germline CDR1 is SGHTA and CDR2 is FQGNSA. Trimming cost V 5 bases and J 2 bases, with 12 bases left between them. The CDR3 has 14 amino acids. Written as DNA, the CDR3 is TGTGCCAGCAGCCTAAACACTATACAAGAGACCCAGTACTTC. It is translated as CASSLNTIQETQYF.

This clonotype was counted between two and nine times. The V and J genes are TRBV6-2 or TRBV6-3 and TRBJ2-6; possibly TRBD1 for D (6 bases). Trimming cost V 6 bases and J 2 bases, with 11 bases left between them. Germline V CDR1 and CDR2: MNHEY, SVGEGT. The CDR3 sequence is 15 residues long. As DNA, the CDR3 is TGTGCCAGCAGGGCAGGGGTGGCTGGGGCCAACGTCCTGACTTTC. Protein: CASRAGVAGANVLTF.